These 9 T cell receptor beta chains originate from one sample sequenced in a study of shared clonotypes between healthy human individuals. Generated by immunoSEQ multiplex PCR, the TCRdb table keeps only in-frame clones and is missing some. Seen here are just over 2,000,000 clones, 90% to 95% observed once, and the top ten hold 0.1% to 0.15%. Sequenced: naive CD4+ T cells sorted from blood. Subset specified: CD45RA+ positively selected. Receptors originate from a man aged 18 to 29 in good health.

V is TRBV7-6 and J is TRBJ2-2; D is unresolved. The V gene lost 5 bases and the J gene lost 2 bases, with 9 bases spanning the gap. This CDR3 spans 14 amino acids. Germline-derived CDR1 and CDR2 are SGHVS and FNYEAQ. The CDR3 region is CASSHDRNTGELFF. In DNA, the CDR3 is TGTGCCAGCAGCCACGACCGTAACACCGGGGAGCTGTTTTTT.

V usage is TRBV6-1 and J usage is TRBJ2-1; D remains unclear. Germline V gene sequence: CDR1 MNHNS, CDR2 SASEGT. This CDR3 region has 12 residues. The germline V and J ends were trimmed by 7 bases and 9 bases, with 13 bases remaining between them. The CDR3 coding sequence is TGTGCCAGCATTCCCTCTGAGACTGAGCAGTTCTTC. Protein product: CASIPSETEQFF.

The rearrangement joins TRBV10-3 to TRBJ2-3; 9 bases match TRBD2. Trimming at V came to 8 bases and at J to 0 bases, leaving 9 bases not matched to a gene. Germline V gene lookup returns CDR1 ENHRY and CDR2 SYGVKD. This CDR3 has 16 amino acids. The CDR3 reads CAIEAGGRRSTDTQYF. In nucleotides, the CDR3 is TGTGCCATCGAAGCGGGAGGTCGTCGGAGCACAGATACGCAGTATTTT.

This clone showed up just once. This chain uses TRBV15 with TRBJ2-7; the match to TRBD1 covers 7 bases. V dropped 0 bases and J dropped 5; count of bases not matched to a gene: 7. The CDR3 has 15 residues. Germline loops: CDR1 LNHNV, CDR2 YYDKDF (reference sequence). The CDR3 DNA sequence: TGTGCCACCAGCAGAGATACCGGACAGGTGAACGAGCAGTACTTC. Amino acids: CATSRDTGQVNEQYF. The full variable domain, in which reference TRBV15 and TRBJ2-7 provide the parts outside the CDR3, is DAMVIQNPRYQVTQFGKPVTLSCSQTLNHNVMYWYQQKSSQAPKLLFHYYDKDFNNEADTPDNFQSRRPNTSFCFLDIRSPGLGDTAMYLCATSRDTGQVNEQYFGPGTRLTVT.

CDR3 nucleotide sequence: TGCGCCAGCAGCTCGACAGGGGATCGTGGCGGGGAGCTGTTTTTT. Protein sequence: CASSSTGDRGGELFF. V is TRBV5-1 and J is TRBJ2-2, with 8 positions matching TRBD1. The trim removed 3 bases at V and 7 bases at J, leaving 8 bases unmatched. The V gene's germline CDR1 is SGHRS and CDR2 YFSETQ. CDR3 length: 15 amino acids.

The chain carries TRBV2 and TRBJ1-6, with D possibly being TRBD1 (6 bases). This CDR3 is 16 amino acids long. The germline V gene encodes CDR1 SNHLY and CDR2 FYNNEI. Trimming removed 3 bases at V and 6 bases at J, with 15 bases between. The CDR3 DNA reads TGTGCCAGCAGTGAGGCGGGAACAGGGTTTAATTCACCCCTCCACTTT. Amino acid sequence: CASSEAGTGFNSPLHF.

V gene TRBV30 combines with J gene TRBJ1-6; D unclear. V was pared by 3 bases and J by 7 bases, with 10 bases between. The V gene's germline CDR1 is GTSNPN and CDR2 SVGIG (reference sequence). The CDR3 runs 13 residues. CDR3 amino acids: CAWRENRNSPLHF. CDR3 coding DNA: TGTGCCTGGAGGGAGAACAGAAATTCACCCCTCCACTTT.

This chain joins TRBV4-1 and TRBJ1-6; D unresolved. The CDR3 runs 16 residues. V was trimmed by 0 bases and J by 5 bases, leaving 11 bases between them. Germline-derived CDR1 and CDR2 are MGHRA and YSYEKL. CDR3 DNA: TGCGCCAGCAGCCAAGAGAGTACAGCAAATAATTCACCCCTCCACTTT. It encodes CASSQESTANNSPLHF.

The V gene is TRBV27, the J gene TRBJ1-2; 10 bases fit TRBD1. J lost 3 bases, V lost 6 bases, and 7 bases had no gene match. Germline values: CDR1 MNHEY, CDR2 SMNVEV (reference sequence). The length of the CDR3 is 15 residues. The CDR3 loop is CASSGGQGPYYGYTF. CDR3 nucleotide sequence: TGTGCCAGCAGCGGGGGACAGGGGCCCTACTATGGCTACACCTTC.